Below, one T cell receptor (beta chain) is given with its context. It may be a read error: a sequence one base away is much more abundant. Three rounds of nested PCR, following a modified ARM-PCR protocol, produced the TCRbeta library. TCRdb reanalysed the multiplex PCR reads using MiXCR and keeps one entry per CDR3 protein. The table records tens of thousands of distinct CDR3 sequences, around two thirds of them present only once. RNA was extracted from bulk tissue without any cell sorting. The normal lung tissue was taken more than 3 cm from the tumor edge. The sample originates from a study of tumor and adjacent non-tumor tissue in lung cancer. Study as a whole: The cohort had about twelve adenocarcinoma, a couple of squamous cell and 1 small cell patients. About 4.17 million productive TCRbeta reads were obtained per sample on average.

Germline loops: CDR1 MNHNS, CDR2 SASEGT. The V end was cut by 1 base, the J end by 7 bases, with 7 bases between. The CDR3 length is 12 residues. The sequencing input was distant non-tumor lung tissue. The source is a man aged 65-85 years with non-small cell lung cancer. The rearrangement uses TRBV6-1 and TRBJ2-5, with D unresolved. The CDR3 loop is CASSEGYGTQYF. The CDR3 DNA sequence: TGTGCCAGCAGTGAAGGTTACGGGACCCAGTACTTC.